This T cell receptor (beta chain) was captured by sequencing in a study of spatial heterogeneity in lung cancer. Time point given: sample taken at primary tumor resection. TCRdb independently ran MiXCR on the 5' RACE reads; one entry per CDR3 protein. Seen here are some 83,000 distinct CDR3 sequences, around 7.3% observed once, and the top ten hold almost 7%. CDR3 length equals 12 residues. Trimming cost V 4 bases and J 7 bases, with 13 bases left between them. CDR1 is DFQATT, CDR2 SNEGSKA, per germline (reference sequence). This clonotype originated in a male donor with early-stage non-small cell lung cancer. Specimen: PBMCs, collected at surgery. This chain joins TRBV20-1 and TRBJ2-5, with D possibly being TRBD2 (5 bases). CDR3: CSATGSSGTQYF. In nucleotides, the CDR3 is TGCAGTGCTACGGGGTCTTCCGGGACCCAGTACTTC.